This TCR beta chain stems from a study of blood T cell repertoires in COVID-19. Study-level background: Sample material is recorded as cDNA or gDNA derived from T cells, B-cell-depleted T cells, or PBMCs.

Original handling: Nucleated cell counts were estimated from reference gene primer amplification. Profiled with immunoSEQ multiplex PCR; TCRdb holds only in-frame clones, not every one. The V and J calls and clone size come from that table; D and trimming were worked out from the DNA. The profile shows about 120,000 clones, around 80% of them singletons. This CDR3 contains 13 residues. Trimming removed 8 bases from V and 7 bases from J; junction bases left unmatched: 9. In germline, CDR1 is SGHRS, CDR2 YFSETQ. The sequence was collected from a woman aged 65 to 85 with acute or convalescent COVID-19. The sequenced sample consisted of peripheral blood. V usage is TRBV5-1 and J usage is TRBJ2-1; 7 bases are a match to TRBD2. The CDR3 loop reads CASMTGGGNEQFF. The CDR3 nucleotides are TGCGCCAGTATGACGGGGGGTGGTAATGAGCAGTTCTTC.